The 29 T cell receptor beta chains given below trace back to one sample, sequenced in a study of cytomegalovirus exposure and HLA in healthy donors. The PCR contained 60 Vbeta and 13 Jbeta primers. Data came from immunoSEQ multiplex PCR; TCRdb stores just in-frame clones and leaves some out. Among about 92,000 clones listed, more than 65% were seen once. The sample consisted of PBMCs. The receptors derive from a woman aged 18 to 35 in good health and CMV-seropositive.

A few counts support this clone. The chain links TRBV6-5 to TRBJ1-2; 10 nucleotides match TRBD1. This CDR3 has 14 amino acids. Trimming removed 5 bases from V and 3 bases from J; junction bases left unmatched: 3. CDR1 MNHEY and CDR2 SVGAGI come from the germline V gene. CDR3: CASSGDRGDYGYTF. The CDR3 DNA reads TGTGCCAGCAGTGGGGACAGGGGAGACTATGGCTACACCTTC.

The table lists this clone with a few counts. V usage is TRBV9 and J usage is TRBJ1-2, with D perhaps TRBD1 (6 bases). Trimming pared 7 bases from V and 4 bases from J, leaving 17 bases between. CDR3 length equals 14 residues. Germline V gene data show CDR1 as SGDLS and CDR2 as YYNGEE. The CDR3 here is CASGGGGLGYGYTF. Written as DNA, the CDR3 is TGTGCCAGCGGCGGGGGGGGCTTAGGCTATGGCTACACCTTC.

This chain links TRBV7-9 with TRBJ2-3, with 11 bases aligning to TRBD2. Germline values: CDR1 SEHNR, CDR2 FQNEAQ (reference sequence). Germline trimming cut 6 bases from V and 3 bases from J; bases unmatched to any gene: 8. This CDR3 contains 16 residues. CDR3 sequence (DNA): TGTGCCAGCAGAGTTCGACTAGCGGGGATGACAGATACGCAGTATTTT. This codes for CASRVRLAGMTDTQYF.

This sequence joins TRBV27 and TRBJ2-7, with a possible D match to TRBD1 (5 bases). From germline, CDR1 is MNHEY and CDR2 SMNVEV (reference sequence). The CDR3 extends over 14 amino acids. Trimming cost V 5 bases and J 0 bases, with 11 bases left between them. The CDR3 DNA reads as TGTGCCAGCAGTCTTTCCAGGGCCTCCTACGAGCAGTACTTC. It translates to CASSLSRASYEQYF.

This clone was counted a single time. V and J are TRBV5-1 and TRBJ1-5; 7 bases are shared with TRBD1. Trimming at V came to 0 bases and at J to 0 bases, leaving 0 bases not matched to a gene. Germline lookup yields CDR1 SGHRS and CDR2 YFSETQ. The CDR3 sequence is 15 residues long. CDR3: CASSLGTGSNQPQHF. The CDR3 DNA is TGCGCCAGCAGCTTGGGGACAGGTAGCAATCAGCCCCAGCATTTT.

The table lists this clone with a few counts. The chain joins TRBV5-1 to TRBJ1-6; 9 positions match TRBD1. The J segment lost 6 bases and the V segment lost 4 bases, leaving 5 bases of the junction unmatched. Germline values: CDR1 SGHRS, CDR2 YFSETQ. CDR3 length: 15 residues. CDR3 amino acids: CASSPQTGGNSPLHF. The CDR3 region has the DNA TGCGCCAGCAGCCCACAGACAGGGGGTAATTCACCCCTCCACTTT. The whole variable domain, filled in from reference TRBV5-1 and TRBJ1-6, reads KAGVTQTPRYLIKTRGQQVTLSCSPISGHRSVSWYQQTPGQGLQFLFEYFSETQRNKGNFPGRFSGRQFSNSRSEMNVSTLELGDSALYLCASSPQTGGNSPLHFGNGTRLTVT.

This rearrangement joins TRBV7-6 to TRBJ2-3, with 9 bases that match TRBD2. Germline V gene lookup returns CDR1 SGHVS and CDR2 FNYEAQ. V dropped 1 base and J dropped 6; count of bases not matched to a gene: 8. This CDR3 is built from 16 residues. Here the CDR3 DNA reads TGTGCCAGCAGCTTAGAGACTGGCGGGGGGGCGGATACGCAGTATTTT. Translation gives CASSLETGGGADTQYF.

This chain joins TRBV27 and TRBJ2-6; 14 positions match TRBD2. V trimming: 5 bases; J trimming: 0 bases; junction bases outside the gene matches: 3. Germline lookup yields CDR1 MNHEY and CDR2 SMNVEV (reference sequence). This CDR3 contains 18 residues. CDR3 in amino acids: CASSIGTSGGSGANVLTF. In DNA, the CDR3 is TGTGCCAGCAGTATAGGGACTAGCGGGGGCTCTGGGGCCAACGTCCTGACTTTC.

The chain couples TRBV9 to TRBJ1-4; 11 bases are a match to TRBD1. Unmatched junction bases numbered 7, after V lost 2 bases and J lost 4 bases. Germline V gives CDR1 SGDLS, CDR2 YYNGEE. CDR3 size: 17 residues. Here the CDR3 reads CASSVRDRGTINEKLFF. The CDR3 DNA sequence: TGTGCCAGCAGCGTTCGGGACAGGGGGACTATTAATGAAAAACTGTTTTTT.

Note on this clone: In the same sample, other DNA sequences code for this CDR3. The CDR3 loop reads CSVDRGNQPQHF. The DNA of the CDR3 is TGCAGCGTTGACAGGGGTAATCAGCCCCAGCATTTT. The chain has TRBV29-1 and TRBJ1-5; tentatively, D is TRBD1 (6 bases). CDR1 and CDR2 (germline): SQVTM, ANQGSEA. The CDR3 has 12 amino acids. V was trimmed by 3 bases and J by 4 bases, leaving 7 bases between them.

The sample holds a few counts of this clone. One end of the junction varies from germline; a read error may be responsible. The chain combines TRBV7-7 with TRBJ2-7; 9 bases map to TRBD2. Germline-derived CDR1 and CDR2 are SSHAT and FNYEAQ (reference sequence). This CDR3 is 15 amino acids long. CDR3 nucleotide sequence: TGTGCTAGCAGCCCTAGGGTAGCGGGAGCTAACGAGCAGTACTTC. Its protein product is CASSPRVAGANEQYF.

There are a few counts of this clone. The rearrangement joins TRBV19 to TRBJ1-5; D perhaps matches TRBD1 (6 bases). Trimming removed 7 bases from V and 0 bases from J, with 13 bases in between. The germline CDR1 and CDR2 sequences are LNHDA and SQIVND (reference sequence). The CDR3 runs 15 residues. As DNA, the CDR3 is TGTGCCAGTATCCCGGACAGAAATAGCAATCAGCCCCAGCATTTT. The encoded protein is CASIPDRNSNQPQHF.

CDR3 nucleotides: TGTGCCAGCAGCTTAGAACAGGGGTTTCTTGGTTCGGATACGCAGTATTTT. This codes for CASSLEQGFLGSDTQYF. This chain uses TRBV11-2 with TRBJ2-3; 7 nucleotides agree with TRBD1. The CDR3 is 17 residues long. Trimming removed 0 bases from V and 6 bases from J; junction bases left unmatched: 12. Per germline, CDR1 SGHAT and CDR2 FQNNGV. Combining the CDR3 with reference TRBV11-2 and TRBJ2-3 gives the whole variable domain EAGVAQSPRYKIIEKRQSVAFWCNPISGHATLYWYQQILGQGPKLLIQFQNNGVVDDSQLPKDRFSAERLKGVDSTLKIQPAKLEDSAVYLCASSLEQGFLGSDTQYFGPGTRLTVL.

This clone was seen only a few times. The rearrangement uses TRBV7-2 and TRBJ2-3; D is possibly TRBD1 (6 bases). The CDR3 has 14 amino acids. Germline V lookup: CDR1 SGHTA, CDR2 FQGNSA. Deletions cut 3 bases from V and 1 base from J, with 8 bases between. The CDR3 reads CASSFGQRTDTQYF. The CDR3 DNA reads as TGTGCCAGCAGCTTCGGACAGCGCACAGATACGCAGTATTTT. The full variable domain, its missing parts supplied by reference TRBV7-2 and TRBJ2-3, is GAGVSQSPSNKVTEKGKDVELRCDPISGHTALYWYRQSLGQGLEFLIYFQGNSAPDKSGLPSDRFSAERTGGSVSTLTIQRTQQEDSAVYLCASSFGQRTDTQYFGPGTRLTVL.

This clone is a singleton in its sample. The CDR3 sequence: CASSVQGTVEKLFF. The DNA for the CDR3 is TGTGCCAGCAGCGTACAGGGTACGGTGGAAAAACTGTTTTTT. This chain joins TRBV6-1 and TRBJ1-4; TRBD1 is a possible D gene (6 bases). Germline V lookup: CDR1 MNHNS, CDR2 SASEGT. CDR3 length equals 14 residues. The V end lost 6 bases, the J end lost 8 bases, and 16 bases lay between the germline ends.

This chain links TRBV25-1 with TRBJ1-2, with TRBD1 as a possible D gene (5 bases). Trimming took off 6 bases at V and 8 bases at J, with 16 bases between the two ends. The CDR3 covers 13 residues. Germline CDR1 and CDR2: MGHDK and SYGVNS. CDR3 region: CASRPSGESGYTF. DNA for the CDR3: TGTGCCAGCAGGCCCTCGGGGGAATCCGGCTACACCTTC.

This clone was seen once. The chain carries TRBV9 and TRBJ1-3, with D possibly being TRBD1 (5 bases). The CDR3 runs to 15 residues. The germline V gene has CDR1 SGDLS and CDR2 YYNGEE. Deletions cut 0 bases from V and 2 bases from J, with 9 bases between. For the CDR3, the DNA is TGTGCCAGCAGCGTAGCTACGGGGGCTGGAAACACCATATATTTT. Translated, it gives CASSVATGAGNTIYF.

The chain links TRBV28 to TRBJ2-7; TRBD2 is a possible D gene (5 bases). This CDR3 contains 14 residues. With 5 bases removed from V and 5 bases from J, the gap between germline ends came to 16 bases. CDR1 and CDR2 from the germline V gene are MDHEN and SYDVKM. CDR3 bases: TGTGCCAGCAGTAGCGGTGGGGTGGACGACGAGCAGTACTTC. Its protein is CASSSGGVDDEQYF.

The rearrangement uses TRBV28 and TRBJ1-2; D might be TRBD1 (6 bases). V lost 5 bases and J lost 0, with 13 bases in between. Germline CDR1 is MDHEN and CDR2 is SYDVKM. The CDR3 is 15 residues long. The CDR3, as DNA: TGTGCCAGCAGTCCCGACCCAGGGGCTAACTATGGCTACACCTTC. Residues: CASSPDPGANYGYTF.

The chain joins TRBV18 to TRBJ2-4; 10 bases match TRBD2. The CDR3 totals 18 residues. Germline assignment: CDR1 KGHSH and CDR2 LQKENI. Germline trimming cut 2 bases from V and 0 bases from J; bases unmatched to any gene: 7. CDR3 sequence (DNA): TGTGCCAGCTCACCAGCTAGCGGGAGAGAAGGAGCCAAAAACATTCAGTACTTC. The encoded protein is CASSPASGREGAKNIQYF.

The chain couples TRBV2 to TRBJ2-7, with a possible D match to TRBD2 (5 bases). The CDR3 loop spans 14 amino acids. Looked up from germline, CDR1 is SNHLY and CDR2 is FYNNEI. Deletions cut 6 bases from V and 7 bases from J, with 19 bases between. The DNA for the CDR3 is TGTGCCAGCAGGCGGGCCAGTCAGGAGGTGGAGCAGTACTTC. Its protein product is CASRRASQEVEQYF.

This clone was found a few times. This chain joins TRBV5-4 and TRBJ1-6, with 7 bases lining up with TRBD1. Trimming removed 4 bases from V and 2 bases from J; junction bases left unmatched: 3. The CDR3 sequence is 15 residues long. Germline V gene data show CDR1 as SGHNT and CDR2 as YYREEE (reference sequence). This CDR3 is CASSTGDAYNSPLHF. For the CDR3, the DNA is TGTGCCAGCAGCACAGGGGACGCCTATAATTCACCCCTCCACTTT. Full variable domain (outside the CDR3, taken from reference TRBV5-4 and TRBJ1-6): ETGVTQSPTHLIKTRGQQVTLRCSSQSGHNTVSWYQQALGQGPQFIFQYYREEENGRGNFPPRFSGLQFPNYSSELNVNALELDDSALYLCASSTGDAYNSPLHFGNGTRLTVT.

This clone was observed a few times. V is TRBV9 and J is TRBJ2-5; TRBD2 might be the D (6 bases). The J call may be wrong; the DNA end is better matched by TRBJ2-7. The CDR3 consists of 14 residues. CDR1 is SGDLS and CDR2 is YYNGEE in the germline V gene. This CDR3 reads CASSARDSLHEQYF. DNA for the CDR3: TGTGCCAGCAGCGCCCGGGACTCTCTCCACGAGCAGTACTTC.

V and J are TRBV11-3 and TRBJ1-2; 7 bases are a match to TRBD1. Germline values: CDR1 SGHNT, CDR2 YENEEA. V shed 5 bases and J 5 bases; nucleotides not matched to a gene: 17. The CDR3 is made up of 17 amino acids. CDR3 in DNA: TGTGCCAGCAGCCCAGCTTCGAGGACAGGAGAAGGGTATGGCTACACCTTC. It is translated as CASSPASRTGEGYGYTF.

This clone was counted between two and nine times. The chain joins TRBV19 to TRBJ2-7; D is possibly TRBD2 (6 bases). The CDR3 runs to 16 residues. In germline, CDR1 is LNHDA, CDR2 SQIVND (reference sequence). V was pared by 3 bases and J by 0 bases, with 15 bases between. CDR3 sequence reads: CASSIFGGATSYEQYF. The CDR3 DNA reads TGTGCCAGTAGTATTTTTGGCGGGGCCACCTCCTACGAGCAGTACTTC. The whole variable domain, filled in from reference TRBV19 and TRBJ2-7, reads DGGITQSPKYLFRKEGQNVTLSCEQNLNHDAMYWYRQDPGQGLRLIYYSQIVNDFQKGDIAEGYSVSREKKESFPLTVTSAQKNPTAFYLCASSIFGGATSYEQYFGPGTRLTVT.

The V and J genes are TRBV6-1 and TRBJ2-7, with 7 positions matching TRBD1. This CDR3 spans 17 amino acids. Trimming took 2 bases from V and 1 from J; bases not matched to a gene: 11. Germline CDR1 reads MNHNS; CDR2 reads SASEGT. The CDR3 is CASSEYPGQVLSYEQYF. The CDR3 DNA reads as TGTGCCAGCAGTGAATATCCAGGACAGGTGCTTTCCTACGAGCAGTACTTC.

The rearrangement joins TRBV5-1 to TRBJ2-2; possibly TRBD2 for D (5 bases). The CDR3 sequence is 12 residues long. Per the germline V gene, CDR1 is SGHRS and CDR2 is YFSETQ. Trimming shortened V by 4 bases and J by 8 bases, and 9 bases separated the two germline ends. CDR3 coding DNA: TGCGCCAGCAGCAAATCGGGGGGGGAGCTGTTTTTT. Amino acid sequence: CASSKSGGELFF.

This clone was observed once. The rearrangement links TRBV6-1 to TRBJ1-3, with 8 bases aligning to TRBD1. The length of the CDR3 is 17 residues. The germline gives CDR1 MNHNS, CDR2 SASEGT. The V segment lost 6 bases and the J segment 2 bases; nucleotides outside the gene matches: 12. The CDR3 sequence is CASREPQGVTAGNTIYF. The CDR3 coding sequence is TGTGCCAGCAGGGAACCACAGGGGGTGACTGCTGGAAACACCATATATTTT.

This chain joins TRBV6-4 and TRBJ1-2; the D is unclear. Trimming left V 0 bases short and J 8 bases short, with 4 bases between. CDR1 MRHNA and CDR2 SNTAGT come from the germline V gene. CDR3 length: 11 amino acids. The chain's CDR3 is CASSDSRGYTF. In DNA, the CDR3 is TGTGCCAGCAGTGACTCGAGAGGCTACACCTTC.